Following are 20 T cell receptor beta chains from one sample sequenced in a study of T cell responses to AZD1222 COVID-19 vaccine. Assay: immunoSEQ multiplex PCR; the TCRdb copy retains only in-frame clones and omits some. The sample lists about 120,000 clones; roughly 90% were seen once. Sequenced material: peripheral blood, taken on day 0 of AZD1222 vaccination. The receptors here all came from an adult in good health.

CDR3 DNA sequence: TGCGCCAGCAGCCAAGATGGGACAGGGGCCTACGAGCAGTACTTC. As protein: CASSQDGTGAYEQYF. The chain uses TRBV4-3 and TRBJ2-7; TRBD1 matches at 10 bases. V gave up 0 bases and J gave up 2 bases; unmatched junction bases: 1. CDR1 and CDR2 (germline): LGHNA, YSLEER. CDR3 length: 15 amino acids.

This chain uses TRBV7-2 with TRBJ2-1; D gene ambiguous. The germline CDR1 and CDR2 sequences are SGHTA and FQGNSA. The ends were cut back, 5 bases at V and 3 bases at J, with 8 bases in the middle. CDR3 size: 13 residues. This CDR3 is CASSPGFYNEQFF. In DNA form, the CDR3 reads TGTGCCAGCAGCCCGGGTTTCTACAATGAGCAGTTCTTC.

The gene calls are TRBV23-1 and TRBJ1-6, with TRBD1 matching over 7 bases. TRBV23-1 is flagged as an ORF with uncertain function. V lost 2 bases and J lost 0; bases outside the gene matches: 16. CDR3 length: 21 residues. CDR3 nucleotides: TGCGCCAGCAGTCAAAGGATAGGGGGCAGGTTCCTCCGCTCCTATAATTCACCCCTCCACTTT. As protein: CASSQRIGGRFLRSYNSPLHF.

The V gene is TRBV27, the J gene TRBJ1-6; D is unclear. The germline CDR1 and CDR2 sequences are MNHEY and SMNVEV (reference sequence). The V end lost 6 bases, the J end lost 0 bases, and 12 bases lay between the germline ends. This CDR3 is 16 amino acids long. This CDR3 reads CASRLGFGSYNSPLHF. In DNA form, the CDR3 reads TGTGCCAGCAGGTTGGGATTTGGCTCCTATAATTCACCCCTCCACTTT.

The chain employs TRBV28 and TRBJ1-4; 7 nucleotides line up with TRBD1. Germline assignment: CDR1 MDHEN and CDR2 SYDVKM. CDR3 size: 15 residues. V gave up 6 bases and J gave up 7 bases; unmatched junction bases: 11. The DNA of the CDR3 is TGTGCCAGCAGCGACAGGGAGGCTTGGGGTGAAAAACTGTTTTTT. This sequence encodes CASSDREAWGEKLFF. The entire variable domain, with the rest obtained from reference TRBV28 and TRBJ1-4, is as follows: DVKVTQSSRYLVKRTGEKVFLECVQDMDHENMFWYRQDPGLGLRLIYFSYDVKMKEKGDIPEGYSVSREKKERFSLILESASTNQTSMYLCASSDREAWGEKLFFGSGTQLSVL.

This clone was detected only once. The chain recombines TRBV24-1 with TRBJ2-1; 12 nucleotides agree with TRBD2. V gave up 4 bases and J gave up 9 bases; unmatched junction bases: 9. This CDR3 contains 16 residues. Germline V lookup: CDR1 KGHDR, CDR2 SFDVKD. As DNA, the CDR3 is TGTGCCACCAGTGAACCCACTAGCGGGGGGCCTGGTGAGCAGTTCTTC. This gives the protein CATSEPTSGGPGEQFF.

The chain has TRBV5-8 and TRBJ1-4, with D hard to call. Trimming left V 0 bases short and J 5 bases short, with 14 bases between. The V gene's germline CDR1 is SGHTS and CDR2 YDEGEE. This CDR3 region has 16 residues. CDR3 protein: CASSLGFGVLNEKLFF. As DNA, the CDR3 is TGTGCCAGCAGCTTGGGATTCGGGGTTTTAAATGAAAAACTGTTTTTT.

The chain couples TRBV7-2 to TRBJ2-7, with 11 nucleotides matching TRBD2. The CDR3 loop spans 16 amino acids. The V and J ends lost 6 bases and 2 bases, in that order; junction bases with no gene match: 9. From germline, CDR1 is SGHTA and CDR2 FQGNSA. The CDR3 nucleotides are TGTGCCAGCAGAGAACTAGCGGGGGTCGCCCCCTACGAGCAGTACTTC. Its translation: CASRELAGVAPYEQYF.

The V and J genes are TRBV11-2 and TRBJ1-2; 8 bases match TRBD1. The V and J ends lost 4 bases and 2 bases, in that order; junction bases with no gene match: 6. Germline V gene data show CDR1 as SGHAT and CDR2 as FQNNGV. The CDR3 is 15 residues long. DNA for the CDR3: TGTGCCAGCAGCTATTCAAGGACAGGGAACTATGGCTACACCTTC. It is translated as CASSYSRTGNYGYTF. The full variable domain, rest sourced from reference TRBV11-2 and TRBJ1-2, is EAGVAQSPRYKIIEKRQSVAFWCNPISGHATLYWYQQILGQGPKLLIQFQNNGVVDDSQLPKDRFSAERLKGVDSTLKIQPAKLEDSAVYLCASSYSRTGNYGYTFGSGTRLTVV.

This clone was counted once. The rearrangement links TRBV11-3 to TRBJ2-1, with 7 bases lining up with TRBD2. CDR3 size: 13 residues. V gave up 2 bases and J gave up 8 bases; unmatched junction bases: 3. The germline gives CDR1 SGHNT, CDR2 YENEEA. CDR3 loop: CASSLYSGDEQFF. Written as DNA, the CDR3 is TGTGCCAGCAGCTTATACAGCGGGGATGAGCAGTTCTTC.

V is TRBV5-6 and J is TRBJ2-7, with a weak D call TRBD1 (5 bases). V was clipped by 7 bases and J by 3 bases, with 17 bases between them. This CDR3 has 14 amino acids. The germline V gene encodes CDR1 SGHDT and CDR2 YYEEEE. This CDR3 reads CASATKDTDYEQYF. In nucleotides, the CDR3 is TGTGCCAGCGCTACCAAGGACACAGACTACGAGCAGTACTTC. The full variable domain, its missing parts supplied by reference TRBV5-6 and TRBJ2-7, is DAGVTQSPTHLIKTRGQQVTLRCSPKSGHDTVSWYQQALGQGPQFIFQYYEEEERQRGNFPDRFSGHQFPNYSSELNVNALLLGDSALYLCASATKDTDYEQYFGPGTRLTVT.

The rearrangement joins TRBV30 to TRBJ2-3; D not certain. CDR1 is GTSNPN, CDR2 SVGIG, per germline (reference sequence). This CDR3 has 12 residues. V was pared by 0 bases and J by 4 bases, with 5 bases between. CDR3 protein: CAWSVGSDTQYF. The DNA of the CDR3 is TGTGCCTGGAGTGTAGGGTCAGATACGCAGTATTTT.

In this sample, this clone turned up a few times. The V gene is TRBV27, the J gene TRBJ1-1, with D maybe TRBD1 (5 bases). The CDR3 consists of 14 residues. V shed 4 bases and J shed 1 base, with 10 bases lying between them. Germline V lookup: CDR1 MNHEY, CDR2 SMNVEV (reference sequence). CDR3 loop: CASSSGRPNTEAFF. The CDR3 DNA is TGTGCCAGCAGTTCGGGACGCCCGAACACTGAAGCTTTCTTT.

The chain is built from TRBV3-1 (or the pseudogene TRBV3-2) and TRBJ2-3; D is undetermined. The V and J ends lost 6 bases and 2 bases respectively, with 9 bases between them. The CDR3 contains 13 residues. Germline values: CDR1 LGHDT, CDR2 YNNKEL (reference sequence). CDR3 DNA: TGTGCCAGCAGTCGCGGACCCACAGATACGCAGTATTTT. Translation: CASSRGPTDTQYF.

This chain joins TRBV27 and TRBJ2-1, with 7 bases aligning to TRBD1. Germline V gives CDR1 MNHEY, CDR2 SMNVEV (reference sequence). The J segment lost 4 bases and the V segment lost 4 bases, leaving 7 bases of the junction unmatched. This CDR3 comprises 15 residues. The CDR3: CASSYGQEPYNEQFF. The CDR3, as DNA: TGTGCCAGCAGTTACGGACAGGAGCCTTACAATGAGCAGTTCTTC.

This clone was observed a single time. The chain employs TRBV6-2 or TRBV6-3 and TRBJ2-7; possibly TRBD2 for D (5 bases). V lost 5 bases, J lost 2 bases, and 7 bases lay in between. Germline CDR1 reads MNHEY; CDR2 reads SVGEGT. The CDR3 totals 12 residues. The CDR3 DNA sequence: TGTGCCAGCAGTAGGACTGCCTACGAGCAGTACTTC. Amino acids: CASSRTAYEQYF.

This chain uses TRBV27 with TRBJ1-6; the match to TRBD1 covers 11 bases. Germline CDR1 and CDR2: MNHEY and SMNVEV (reference sequence). This CDR3 comprises 16 residues. The V gene end was trimmed by 4 bases and the J gene end by 8 bases; junction bases not matched to a gene: 7. CDR3 bases: TGTGCCAGCAGTTCCGACCGGACAGGGGGCTATTCACCCCTCCACTTT. It translates to CASSSDRTGGYSPLHF.

V gene TRBV6-5 combines with J gene TRBJ1-5; no definite D call. CDR1 is MNHEY, CDR2 SVGAGI, per germline. CDR3 length: 14 residues. V dropped 2 bases and J dropped 3 bases, with 8 bases sitting between them. The CDR3 sequence: CASSYGPDNQPQHF. Here the CDR3 DNA reads TGTGCCAGCAGTTACGGGCCGGACAATCAGCCCCAGCATTTT.

This rearrangement joins TRBV5-1 to TRBJ1-5; D call uncertain. CDR3 length equals 15 residues. The germline V and J ends were trimmed by 0 bases and 3 bases, with 10 bases remaining between them. Germline V gene lookup returns CDR1 SGHRS and CDR2 YFSETQ. CDR3 amino acids: CASSLGTANNQPQHF. The CDR3 coding sequence is TGCGCCAGCAGCTTGGGAACAGCCAACAATCAGCCCCAGCATTTT.

The genes are TRBV28 and TRBJ1-2; D gene unclear. The CDR3 loop spans 15 amino acids. Germline V gene data show CDR1 as MDHEN and CDR2 as SYDVKM. V was shortened by 3 bases and J by 1 base, with 12 bases between the two germline ends. The CDR3 region is CASSFEGGGNYGYTF. The CDR3 coding sequence is TGTGCCAGCAGTTTCGAGGGTGGAGGTAACTATGGCTACACCTTC.